The T cell receptor (beta chain) described here comes from a study of blood T cell repertoires in COVID-19. The assay was immunoSEQ multiplex PCR, and TCRdb's table has in-frame clones only and misses some. The sample contains 180,000 or so clones, 70% to 90% of which appear only once. This receptor was identified in a man in his sixties with acute or convalescent COVID-19. Sequencing was carried out using peripheral blood.

Here the CDR3 DNA reads TGCAGCGTTGCTAGTCTTGGGGAGACCCAGTACTTC. This codes for CSVASLGETQYF. The chain is built from TRBV29-1 and TRBJ2-5; D unresolved. CDR1 and CDR2 (germline): SQVTM, ANQGSEA. The CDR3 spans 12 residues. Trimming removed 4 bases from V and 5 bases from J, with 11 bases in between. Supplemented by reference TRBV29-1 and TRBJ2-5, the full variable domain reads SAVISQKPSRDICQRGTSLTIQCQVDSQVTMMFWYRQQPGQSLTLIATANQGSEATYESGFVIDKFPISRPNLTFSTLTVSNMSPEDSSIYLCSVASLGETQYFGPGTRLLVL.